Below, 11 T cell receptor beta chains from the same sample are listed, as sequenced in a study of blood T cell repertoires in COVID-19. TCRdb's copy holds only in-frame clones and misses some; the assay was immunoSEQ multiplex PCR. The profile shows around 130,000 clones, 86% of them singletons. Sequenced material: peripheral blood. Receptor source: a man aged 35 to 55 with acute or convalescent COVID-19.

The chain recombines TRBV2 with TRBJ1-5, with D perhaps matching TRBD1 (6 bases). The V gene's germline CDR1 is SNHLY and CDR2 FYNNEI. This CDR3 region has 14 residues. V lost 7 bases, J lost 0 bases, and 10 bases lay in between. The CDR3, as DNA: TGTGCCAGCAACGGACAGAGTAGCAATCAGCCCCAGCATTTT. This sequence encodes CASNGQSSNQPQHF.

The genes are TRBV6-5 and TRBJ1-2, with 7 bases that match TRBD1. V lost 4 bases to trimming and J lost 6 bases; unmatched junction nucleotides: 8. The CDR3 runs 14 residues. Germline values: CDR1 MNHEY, CDR2 SVGAGI. CDR3 in amino acids: CASSSGQPRDGYTF. CDR3 DNA: TGTGCCAGCAGTTCGGGACAGCCGAGGGATGGCTACACCTTC.

This rearrangement joins TRBV6-6 to TRBJ1-1; D possibly corresponds to TRBD1 (5 bases). Trimming took 2 bases from V and 1 from J, leaving 8 bases between them. This CDR3 is built from 14 residues. Germline lookup yields CDR1 MNHNY and CDR2 SVGAGI (reference sequence). The CDR3 DNA reads as TGTGCCAGCAGTTACGATAGGGGGAACACTGAAGCTTTCTTT. Translation: CASSYDRGNTEAFF.

The V and J genes are TRBV7-2 and TRBJ1-2; possible D gene TRBD1, 6 bases. There are 15 residues in the CDR3. The germline V gene encodes CDR1 SGHTA and CDR2 FQGNSA. V lost 1 base and J 4 bases, leaving 13 bases between the germline ends. This CDR3 is CASSLVGDTPYGYTF. CDR3 DNA sequence: TGTGCCAGCAGCTTAGTAGGGGACACTCCCTATGGCTACACCTTC.

The chain links TRBV19 to TRBJ2-7, with a possible D match to TRBD2 (5 bases). Germline V gene lookup returns CDR1 LNHDA and CDR2 SQIVND (reference sequence). Trimming stripped 3 bases from V and 3 bases from J, with 12 bases between. The CDR3 sequence is 14 residues long. CDR3 bases: TGTGCCAGTAGTATTAATTTGGGGAGCTACGAGCAGTACTTC. This sequence encodes CASSINLGSYEQYF.

CDR3 sequence: CATSDSRTGGDEQYF. CDR3 coding DNA: TGTGCCACCAGTGATTCGAGGACAGGGGGGGACGAGCAGTACTTC. The V and J genes are TRBV24-1 and TRBJ2-7; 10 nucleotides match TRBD1. V trimming: 2 bases; J trimming: 5 bases; junction bases outside the gene matches: 5. This CDR3 comprises 15 residues. Germline lookup yields CDR1 KGHDR and CDR2 SFDVKD.

V and J are TRBV6-5 and TRBJ1-5; D ambiguous. This CDR3 has 13 residues. Germline V gives CDR1 MNHEY, CDR2 SVGAGI. The germline V and J ends were trimmed by 7 bases and 2 bases, with 9 bases remaining between them. The CDR3 sequence is CASMLQGNQPQHF. The CDR3 DNA follows: TGTGCCAGCATGTTGCAGGGCAATCAGCCCCAGCATTTT.

This clone was picked up a small number of times. The rearrangement joins TRBV4-2 to TRBJ2-7; TRBD1 aligns across 7 bases. The germline V gene has CDR1 LGHNA and CDR2 YNFKEQ. This CDR3 is 13 amino acids long. Germline trimming cut 4 bases from V and 2 bases from J; bases unmatched to any gene: 2. CDR3 in amino acids: CASSPQGAYEQYF. The CDR3 DNA is TGTGCCAGCAGCCCCCAGGGGGCCTACGAGCAGTACTTC.

The chain recombines TRBV30 with TRBJ2-7; possible D gene TRBD2, 6 bases. The V gene's germline CDR1 is GTSNPN and CDR2 SVGIG (reference sequence). The CDR3 length is 13 residues. Trimming removed 5 bases from V and 0 bases from J, with 11 bases in between. CDR3 residues: CAWEDGSSYEQYF. Here the CDR3 DNA reads TGTGCCTGGGAGGACGGGAGCTCCTACGAGCAGTACTTC.

CDR3 nucleotide sequence: TGTGCCAGCACAACGCCGCGAGGTTATAATTCACCCCTCCACTTT. Its translation: CASTTPRGYNSPLHF. V and J are TRBV7-2 and TRBJ1-6; D gene uncertain. The germline V gene has CDR1 SGHTA and CDR2 FQGNSA. This CDR3 is 15 amino acids long. The germline V and J ends were trimmed by 7 bases and 4 bases, with 14 bases remaining between them.

The rearrangement uses TRBV3-1 (or the pseudogene TRBV3-2) and TRBJ1-5; D remains ambiguous. Germline V CDR1 and CDR2: LGHDT, YNNKEL (reference sequence). The CDR3 covers 13 residues. Trimming took 1 base from V and 3 from J, leaving 4 bases between them. The chain's CDR3 is CASSQVNNQPQHF. DNA of the CDR3: TGTGCCAGCAGCCAAGTTAACAATCAGCCCCAGCATTTT.